This TCR beta chain was captured by sequencing in a study of blood T cell repertoires in COVID-19 (dated by TCRdb to between 2020 and 2021). Describing the broader study: Samples covering the acute and convalescent phases of COVID-19 were provided by collaborators in the United States, Italy and Spain. The prospective study material was composed of cDNA or gDNA derived from T cells, B-cell-depleted T cells, or PBMCs. Deeply sampled blood TCRbeta repertoires from subjects exposed to, actively infected with, or recovered from COVID-19 were included in the dataset. The repertoires were released in a freely available public database intended as a resource for research on the immune response to SARS-CoV-2. The samples were drawn from two sources: the first 160 participants of the ongoing ImmuneRACE study, and 1,000 to 1,500 subjects contributed by 6 global collaborators. A de-identified subject ID, COVID-19 status, age in years and sex were almost always included in the sample metadata. Where available, HLA class I and class II types were taken from metadata supplied by the sample provider and were not determined by assay-based typing.

Trimming takes 5 bases off V and 5 bases off J; junction bases not matched to a gene: 8. Measured from the cysteine to the phenylalanine, the CDR3 is 14 residues long. Solely the CDR3 DNA is kept, with 42 bases framed from the first base. The germline V gene sets CDR1 to SGDLS and CDR2 to YYNGEE. TCRbeta CDR3 regions were amplified from genomic DNA using the immunoSEQ Assay, a bias-controlled multiplex PCR. The paper's data handling went like this. The number of nucleated cells in each sample was estimated by amplification of reference gene primers within the assay. To quantify the absolute abundance of each unique TCRbeta CDR3 rearrangement, sequence reads were collapsed and filtered. Productive Simpson clonality was computed per sample as the square root of Simpson's diversity index over productive rearrangements. TCRdb provides this immuneACCESS table in a form limited to in-frame rearrangements. Some clones are lacking; in checked studies, under half of them reflect an unresolved V gene, and why the rest are absent is not known. V and J calls and clone size are given by that table; D and trimming were obtained from the DNA. Here the sample has 65,000 to 70,000 clones; about 86% occur a single time. The ten largest clones capture roughly 3.7% of the sample.

In regard to this clone: It has no known antigen specificity. Qualities for individual bases were not recorded, and no much larger clone is one base off.

Overall study outcomes, separate from this receptor: How much clinical and demographic metadata was included differed by source and by participant, and the metadata was provided uncurated.

Whole blood was collected in K2EDTA tubes by collaborating institutions according to the institutions' own protocols. For TCRbeta analysis, collaborators shipped samples as frozen whole blood, isolated PBMCs, or DNA extracted from either of those sample types. The chain couples TRBV9 to TRBJ1-1; TRBD1 matches 8 bases in the middle. The clonotype was recovered from a man aged 50-59 years with acute or convalescent COVID-19. Source material: peripheral blood. In nucleotides, the sequence is TGTGCCAGCAGTCGTCACAGGGGGTTAACTGAAGCTTTCTTT. It specifies CASSRHRGLTEAFF.